This section outlines one T cell receptor beta chain sequence together with its context. The antigen is unknown. The naive CD8+ gate required CD45RO-CCR7+CD27+CD95- phenotype. Germline CDR1 reads SGHRS; CDR2 reads YFSETQ. CDR3 size: 17 residues. The data belong to a study of CXCR3-negative and CXCR3-positive naive CD8 T cells. Study-level points and caveats: Both naive subsets had comparably high diversity; memory CD8+ cells much lower. CXCR3-negative naive cells had less hydrophobic TRB CDR3s than did CXCR3-positive naive cells. Naive cells used TRBV-TRBJ genes in much the same way whether CXCR3-negative or CXCR3-positive; memory cells did not.

Preparation of TRB cDNA libraries relied on 5' RACE carrying UMI labels. After re-calling the 5' RACE reads, TCRdb lists one entry per CDR3 protein, DNA absent. Reported are about 57,000 distinct CDR3 sequences; the ten largest clones contain less than 0.65%. This chain uses TRBV5-1 with TRBJ2-2; there is no DNA to check the TCRdb D call of TRBD2. Sequencing was done on a sample of naive CXCR3+ CD8+ T cells from blood. Described subset: CD45RO-CCR7+CD27+CD95- naive CD8+ T cells expressing CXCR3 (TNR3+). The sequence was obtained from a human donor in good health. Some clones in this sample may be carry-over from other donors' samples. The CDR3: CASSPRLARRNTGELFF.